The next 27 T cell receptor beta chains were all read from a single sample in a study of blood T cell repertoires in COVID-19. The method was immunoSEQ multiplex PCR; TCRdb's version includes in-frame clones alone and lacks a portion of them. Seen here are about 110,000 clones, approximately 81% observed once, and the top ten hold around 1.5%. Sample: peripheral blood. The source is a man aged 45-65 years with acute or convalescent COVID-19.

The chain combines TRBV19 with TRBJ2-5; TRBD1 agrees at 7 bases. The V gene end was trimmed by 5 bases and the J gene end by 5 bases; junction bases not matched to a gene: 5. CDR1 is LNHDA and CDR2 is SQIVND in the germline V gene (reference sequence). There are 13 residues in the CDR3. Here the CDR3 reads CASSRQGGETQYF. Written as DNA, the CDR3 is TGTGCCAGTAGTCGACAGGGTGGGGAGACCCAGTACTTC. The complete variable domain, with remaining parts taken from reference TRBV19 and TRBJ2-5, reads DGGITQSPKYLFRKEGQNVTLSCEQNLNHDAMYWYRQDPGQGLRLIYYSQIVNDFQKGDIAEGYSVSREKKESFPLTVTSAQKNPTAFYLCASSRQGGETQYFGPGTRLLVL.

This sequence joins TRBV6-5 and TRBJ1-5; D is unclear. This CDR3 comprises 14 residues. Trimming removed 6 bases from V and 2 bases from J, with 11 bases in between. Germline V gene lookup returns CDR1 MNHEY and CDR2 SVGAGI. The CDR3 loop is CASSRGDRNQPQHF. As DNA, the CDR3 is TGTGCCAGCAGCCGGGGAGATCGCAATCAGCCCCAGCATTTT.

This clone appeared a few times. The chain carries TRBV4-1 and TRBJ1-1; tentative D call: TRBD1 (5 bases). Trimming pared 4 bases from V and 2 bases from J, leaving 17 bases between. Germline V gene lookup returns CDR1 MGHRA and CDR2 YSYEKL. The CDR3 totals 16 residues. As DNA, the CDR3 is TGCGCCAGCAGCCGAAAGGAAGACCAGGGAAACACTGAAGCTTTCTTT. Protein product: CASSRKEDQGNTEAFF.

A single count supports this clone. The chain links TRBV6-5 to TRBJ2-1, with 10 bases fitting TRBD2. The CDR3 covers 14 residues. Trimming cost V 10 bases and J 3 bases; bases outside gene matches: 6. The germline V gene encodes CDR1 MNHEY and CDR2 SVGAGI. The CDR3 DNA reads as TGTGCCATTCTACCTAGCGGGGGCTACAATGAGCAGTTCTTC. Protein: CAILPSGGYNEQFF.

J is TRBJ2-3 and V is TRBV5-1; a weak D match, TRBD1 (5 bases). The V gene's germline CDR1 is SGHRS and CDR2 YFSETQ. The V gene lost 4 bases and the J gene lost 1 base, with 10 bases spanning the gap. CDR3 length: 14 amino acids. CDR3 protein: CASSELTGTDTQYF. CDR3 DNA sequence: TGCGCCAGCAGCGAGCTGACAGGCACAGATACGCAGTATTTT.

For the CDR3, the DNA is TGTGCCAGTAGACCGCAAGGGACAGTGAACACTGAAGCTTTCTTT. This codes for CASRPQGTVNTEAFF. The chain employs TRBV19 and TRBJ1-1; 7 bases are shared with TRBD1. Germline CDR1 is LNHDA and CDR2 is SQIVND (reference sequence). V dropped 6 bases and J dropped 0; count of bases not matched to a gene: 7. CDR3 size: 15 residues.

CDR3 nucleotide sequence: TGCAGCGTTGAGGGGGCCCGGGCCGGCACTGAAGCTTTCTTT. It yields the protein CSVEGARAGTEAFF. The chain recombines TRBV29-1 with TRBJ1-1, with D possibly being TRBD1 (6 bases). Germline V gene lookup returns CDR1 SQVTM and CDR2 ANQGSEA. Trimming pared 3 bases from V and 4 bases from J, leaving 15 bases between. The CDR3 runs to 14 residues.

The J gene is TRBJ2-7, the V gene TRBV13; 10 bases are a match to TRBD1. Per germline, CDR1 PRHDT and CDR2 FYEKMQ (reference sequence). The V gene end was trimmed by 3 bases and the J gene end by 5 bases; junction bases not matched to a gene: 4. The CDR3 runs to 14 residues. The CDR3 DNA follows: TGTGCCAGCAGCTTGGGAGGACAGGGGGACGAGCAGTACTTC. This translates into CASSLGGQGDEQYF.

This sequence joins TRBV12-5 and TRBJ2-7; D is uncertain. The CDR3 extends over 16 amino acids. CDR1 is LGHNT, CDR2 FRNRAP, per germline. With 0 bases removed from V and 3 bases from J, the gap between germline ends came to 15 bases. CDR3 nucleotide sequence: TGTGCTAGTGGTTTGGTAACGGCAGCGCGTTGCTACGAGCAGTACTTC. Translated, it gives CASGLVTAARCYEQYF.

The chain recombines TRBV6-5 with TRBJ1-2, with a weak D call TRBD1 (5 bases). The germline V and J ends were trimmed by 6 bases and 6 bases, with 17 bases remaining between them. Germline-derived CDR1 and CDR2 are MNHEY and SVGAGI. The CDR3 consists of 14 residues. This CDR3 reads CASSQGSSYNGYTF. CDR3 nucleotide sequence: TGTGCCAGCAGCCAGGGATCCTCCTATAATGGCTACACCTTC.

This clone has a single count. CDR3 coding DNA: TGTGCCAGCCTAGGGAGAACAGAGCCGACTTATCCTTCACCCCTCCACTTT. It codes for CASLGRTEPTYPSPLHF. The chain uses TRBV18 and TRBJ1-6; D unresolved. The CDR3 extends over 17 amino acids. The V end lost 8 bases, the J end lost 9 bases, and 26 bases lay between the germline ends. Germline CDR1 and CDR2: KGHSH and LQKENI.

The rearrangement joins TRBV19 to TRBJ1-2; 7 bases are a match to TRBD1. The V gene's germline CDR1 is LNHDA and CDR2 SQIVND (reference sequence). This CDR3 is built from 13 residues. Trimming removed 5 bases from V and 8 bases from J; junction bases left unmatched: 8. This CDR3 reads CASSPSTGSGYTF. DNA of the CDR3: TGTGCCAGTAGTCCTTCGACAGGGAGCGGCTACACCTTC.

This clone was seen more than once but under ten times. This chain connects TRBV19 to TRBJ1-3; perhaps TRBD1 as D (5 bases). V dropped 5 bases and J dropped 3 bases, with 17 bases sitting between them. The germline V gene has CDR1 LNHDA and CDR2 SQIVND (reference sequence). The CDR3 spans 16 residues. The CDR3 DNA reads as TGTGCCAGTAGTTCCTACAGGTCTGGGCTTGGAAACACCATATATTTT. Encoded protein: CASSSYRSGLGNTIYF.

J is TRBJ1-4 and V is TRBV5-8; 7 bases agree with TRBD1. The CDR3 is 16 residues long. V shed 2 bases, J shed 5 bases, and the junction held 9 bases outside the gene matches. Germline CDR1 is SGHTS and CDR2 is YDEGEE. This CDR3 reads CASSFGTVSWNEKLFF. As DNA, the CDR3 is TGTGCCAGCAGCTTCGGGACAGTCAGTTGGAATGAAAAACTGTTTTTT. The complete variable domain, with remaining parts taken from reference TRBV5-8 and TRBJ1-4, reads EAGVTQSPTHLIKTRGQQATLRCSPISGHTSVYWYQQALGLGLQFLLWYDEGEERNRGNFPPRFSGRQFPNYSSELNVNALELEDSALYLCASSFGTVSWNEKLFFGSGTQLSVL.

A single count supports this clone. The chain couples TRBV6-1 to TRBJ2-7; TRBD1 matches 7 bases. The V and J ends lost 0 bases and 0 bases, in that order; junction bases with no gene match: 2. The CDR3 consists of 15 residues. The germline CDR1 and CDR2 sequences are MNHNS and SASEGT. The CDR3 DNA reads TGTGCCAGCAGTGAAGCGGGGACAGTCTCCTACGAGCAGTACGTC. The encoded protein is CASSEAGTVSYEQYV.

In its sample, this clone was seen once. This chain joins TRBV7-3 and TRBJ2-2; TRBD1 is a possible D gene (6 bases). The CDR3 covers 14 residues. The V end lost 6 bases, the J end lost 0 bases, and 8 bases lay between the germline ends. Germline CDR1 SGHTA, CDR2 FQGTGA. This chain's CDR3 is CASSRQANTGELFF. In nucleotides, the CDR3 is TGTGCCAGCAGTCGACAGGCGAACACCGGGGAGCTGTTTTTT.

CDR3 DNA: TGTGCCAGTCCCCGGTTCCCGGGGGGCCCCGCAGATACGCAGTATTTT. As protein: CASPRFPGGPADTQYF. This chain links TRBV5-8 with TRBJ2-3, with a weak D call TRBD2 (7 bases). The CDR3 covers 16 residues. Looked up from germline, CDR1 is SGHTS and CDR2 is YDEGEE. V lost 8 bases, J lost 4 bases, and 23 bases lay in between.

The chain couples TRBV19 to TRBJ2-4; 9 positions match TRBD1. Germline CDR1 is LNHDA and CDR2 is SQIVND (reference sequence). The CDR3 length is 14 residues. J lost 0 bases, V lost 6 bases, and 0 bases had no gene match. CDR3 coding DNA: TGTGCCAGTAGGGACAGGGGAGCCAAAAACATTCAGTACTTC. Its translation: CASRDRGAKNIQYF.

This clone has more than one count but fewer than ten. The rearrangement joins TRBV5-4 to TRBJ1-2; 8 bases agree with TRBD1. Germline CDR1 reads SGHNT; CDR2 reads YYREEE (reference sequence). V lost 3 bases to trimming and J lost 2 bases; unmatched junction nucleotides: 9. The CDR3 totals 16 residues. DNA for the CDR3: TGTGCCAGCAGCTCAGGACAGGGCCCTCCAAACTATGGCTACACCTTC. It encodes CASSSGQGPPNYGYTF.

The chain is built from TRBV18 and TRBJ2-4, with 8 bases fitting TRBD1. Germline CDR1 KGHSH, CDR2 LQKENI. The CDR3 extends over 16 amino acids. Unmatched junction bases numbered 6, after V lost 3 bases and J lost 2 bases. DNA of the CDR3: TGTGCCAGCTCACCGGCAGGGGGCTTATCCAAAAACATTCAGTACTTC. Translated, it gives CASSPAGGLSKNIQYF.

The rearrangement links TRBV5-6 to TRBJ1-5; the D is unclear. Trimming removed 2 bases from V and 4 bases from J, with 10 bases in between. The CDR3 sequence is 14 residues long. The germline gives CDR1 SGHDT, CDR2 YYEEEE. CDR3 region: CASSLVGTNQPQHF. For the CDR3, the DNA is TGTGCCAGCAGCTTAGTGGGCACGAATCAGCCCCAGCATTTT. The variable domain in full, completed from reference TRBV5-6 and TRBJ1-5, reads DAGVTQSPTHLIKTRGQQVTLRCSPKSGHDTVSWYQQALGQGPQFIFQYYEEEERQRGNFPDRFSGHQFPNYSSELNVNALLLGDSALYLCASSLVGTNQPQHFGDGTRLSIL.

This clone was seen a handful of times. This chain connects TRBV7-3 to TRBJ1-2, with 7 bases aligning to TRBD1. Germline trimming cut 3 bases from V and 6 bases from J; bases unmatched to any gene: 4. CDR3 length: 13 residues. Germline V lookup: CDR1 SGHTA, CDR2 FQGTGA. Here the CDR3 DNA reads TGTGCCAGCAGCTTGCGAACAGGGGATGGCTACACCTTC. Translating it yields CASSLRTGDGYTF.

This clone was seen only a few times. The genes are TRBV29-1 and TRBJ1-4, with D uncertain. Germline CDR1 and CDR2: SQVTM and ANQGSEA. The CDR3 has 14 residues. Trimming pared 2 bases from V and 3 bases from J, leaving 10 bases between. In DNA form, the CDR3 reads TGCAGCGTTGAAACTTACGCCTCTAATGAAAAACTGTTTTTT. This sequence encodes CSVETYASNEKLFF.

The CDR3 here is CAWYNGLRGAVYTF. CDR3 sequence (DNA): TGTGCCTGGTACAACGGGCTTCGTGGGGCCGTCTACACCTTC. The V call is TRBV30, the J call TRBJ1-2; TRBD1 is a possible D gene (5 bases). Per the germline V gene, CDR1 is GTSNPN and CDR2 is SVGIG (reference sequence). The CDR3 runs 14 residues. V was clipped by 5 bases and J by 10 bases, with 23 bases between them.

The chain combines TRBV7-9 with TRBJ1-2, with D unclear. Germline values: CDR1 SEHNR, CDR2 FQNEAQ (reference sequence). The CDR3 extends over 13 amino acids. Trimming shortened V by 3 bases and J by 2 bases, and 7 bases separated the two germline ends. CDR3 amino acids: CASSFDGNYGYTF. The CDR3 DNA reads TGTGCCAGCAGCTTCGACGGGAACTATGGCTACACCTTC.

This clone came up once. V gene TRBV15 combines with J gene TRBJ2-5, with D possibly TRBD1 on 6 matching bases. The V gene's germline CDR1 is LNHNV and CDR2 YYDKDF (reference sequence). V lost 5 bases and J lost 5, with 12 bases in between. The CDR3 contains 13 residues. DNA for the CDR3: TGTGCCACCAGCGGACAGCCGCGGGAGACCCAGTACTTC. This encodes CATSGQPRETQYF.

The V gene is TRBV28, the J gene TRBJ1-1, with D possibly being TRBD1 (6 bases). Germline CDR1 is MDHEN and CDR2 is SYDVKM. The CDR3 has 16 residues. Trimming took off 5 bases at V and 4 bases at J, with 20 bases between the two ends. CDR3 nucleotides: TGTGCCAGCAGTACAACAGGGATCGGAGTGAGCACTGAAGCTTTCTTT. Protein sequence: CASSTTGIGVSTEAFF.